A single T cell receptor beta chain is shown here with its context. The antigen is not known. The PCR had 60 Vbeta and 13 Jbeta primers. Sequencing used immunoSEQ multiplex PCR; TCRdb keeps in-frame clones, though not all of them. In the table there are 150,000 to 200,000 clones, approximately 80% of which are singletons. These data come from a study of cytomegalovirus exposure and HLA in healthy donors. On the study more broadly: A prior study identified 117 million unique TCR beta sequences from 150 million to 200 million T cells. Study-wide results and caveats: Clonal expansion was found to be greater in HLA-associated TCR beta chains than in equally common others in a later analysis. Most of the CMV-associated TCR beta chains (in a later analysis) appeared to be HLA-restricted.

V shed 5 bases and J 0 bases; nucleotides not matched to a gene: 10. Germline V CDR1 and CDR2: LGHNA, YNFKEQ. The CDR3 is 18 residues long. The source of this sequence is a male donor in good health and CMV-seropositive. This sequence joins TRBV4-2 and TRBJ2-6; TRBD1 aligns across 7 bases. Sequences were obtained from PBMCs. CDR3 bases: TGTGCCAGCAGCTCCTTTGAAGGGGGCGGCTCTGGGGCCAACGTCCTGACTTTC. This codes for CASSSFEGGGSGANVLTF.